The 2 T cell receptor beta chains given below trace back to one sample, sequenced in a study of blood T cell repertoires in COVID-19. The table came from immunoSEQ multiplex PCR; TCRdb's copy has only in-frame clones and leaves some out. The table has approximately 49,000 clones, roughly 84% seen once. The sample comprised peripheral blood. All receptors derive from a man between 50 and 59 years old with acute or convalescent COVID-19.

The chain uses TRBV5-1 and TRBJ1-4, with 9 bases matching TRBD1. The CDR3 runs to 15 residues. Germline values: CDR1 SGHRS, CDR2 YFSETQ. With V trimmed by 4 bases and J by 6 bases, 7 bases remained unmatched. CDR3 sequence: CASSEGDRAHEKLFF. The CDR3 bases are TGCGCCAGCAGCGAGGGGGACAGGGCCCATGAAAAACTGTTTTTT.

This chain joins TRBV5-1 and TRBJ2-3, with 7 bases fitting TRBD1. The CDR3 length is 15 residues. The junction had 5 bases not matched to a gene; V was cut back by 3 bases and J by 1 base. Per germline, CDR1 SGHRS and CDR2 YFSETQ. CDR3 protein: CASSWGQLRTDTQYF. The DNA for the CDR3 is TGCGCCAGCAGCTGGGGACAGCTACGCACAGATACGCAGTATTTT.